These 23 T cell receptor beta chains were sequenced from one sample in a study of blood T cell repertoires in COVID-19. Data came from immunoSEQ multiplex PCR; TCRdb stores just in-frame clones and leaves some out. The sample shows about 210,000 clones, 82% of them seen only once. The sample taken for sequencing was peripheral blood. The receptor set was obtained from an older woman with COVID-19, enrolled during active disease.

This clone was detected a few times. The chain uses TRBV11-3 and TRBJ2-1; D might be TRBD1 (6 bases). Looked up from germline, CDR1 is SGHNT and CDR2 is YENEEA. V lost 5 bases, J lost 10 bases, and 12 bases lay in between. The CDR3 is made up of 12 amino acids. The CDR3 DNA reads as TGTGCCAGCAGCCCGGACAGAGGCGAGCAGTTCTTC. Translating gives CASSPDRGEQFF. The full variable domain, completed using reference TRBV11-3 and TRBJ2-1, is EAGVVQSPRYKIIEKKQPVAFWCNPISGHNTLYWYLQNLGQGPELLIRYENEEAVDDSQLPKDRFSAERLKGVDSTLKIQPAELGDSAVYLCASSPDRGEQFFGPGTRLTVL.

The genes are TRBV18 and TRBJ1-2; D not resolved. Germline CDR1 KGHSH, CDR2 LQKENI. V shed 4 bases and J shed 3 bases, with 12 bases lying between them. This CDR3 is 14 amino acids long. CDR3 nucleotide sequence: TGTGCCAGCTCACGGGCCAGCGGGGACTATGGCTACACCTTC. Translation: CASSRASGDYGYTF. Drawing the rest from reference TRBV18 and TRBJ1-2, the complete variable domain is NAGVMQNPRHLVRRRGQEARLRCSPMKGHSHVYWYRQLPEEGLKFMVYLQKENIIDESGMPKERFSAEFPKEGPSILRIQQVVRGDSAAYFCASSRASGDYGYTFGSGTRLTVV.

The chain employs TRBV7-2 and TRBJ2-1; D perhaps matches TRBD1 (7 bases). V was cut by 4 bases and J by 2 bases, with 18 bases left in between. This CDR3 has 17 amino acids. The germline V gene encodes CDR1 SGHTA and CDR2 FQGNSA. Here the CDR3 reads CASSSGGPPRAYNEQFF. In DNA, the CDR3 is TGTGCCAGCAGCTCAGGGGGGCCCCCGAGGGCCTACAATGAGCAGTTCTTC.

CDR3 nucleotide sequence: TGTGCCAGCTCACCTTCCAACAGGGTCTCTGGAAACACCATATATTTT. Amino acid sequence: CASSPSNRVSGNTIYF. The chain is built from TRBV18 and TRBJ1-3, with a weak D call TRBD1 (6 bases). The CDR3 spans 16 residues. V was cut by 3 bases and J by 0 bases, with 12 bases left in between. CDR1 KGHSH and CDR2 LQKENI come from the germline V gene.

The rearrangement links TRBV5-4 to TRBJ1-5; no reliable D call. This CDR3 is built from 14 residues. Germline loops: CDR1 SGHNT, CDR2 YYREEE (reference sequence). V dropped 3 bases and J dropped 0 bases, with 7 bases sitting between them. CDR3 amino acids: CASSSEPSNQPQHF. CDR3 DNA sequence: TGTGCCAGCAGCTCGGAGCCTAGCAATCAGCCCCAGCATTTT.

This rearrangement joins TRBV11-2 to TRBJ2-5; D remains ambiguous. CDR3 length equals 12 residues. Trimming took 2 bases from V and 5 from J, leaving 6 bases between them. Germline V lookup: CDR1 SGHAT, CDR2 FQNNGV. The CDR3 DNA sequence: TGTGCCAGCAGCTTATACCGGGAGACCCAGTACTTC. Amino acids: CASSLYRETQYF.

This clone appeared a few times. J is TRBJ2-7 and V is TRBV5-5; possible D gene TRBD1, 5 bases. The CDR3 loop spans 12 amino acids. Germline lookup yields CDR1 SGHKS and CDR2 YYEKEE (reference sequence). The V and J ends lost 4 bases and 4 bases respectively, with 9 bases between them. The CDR3 DNA reads TGTGCCAGCAGCCAGGACATATACGAGCAGTACTTC. Its protein is CASSQDIYEQYF. The whole variable domain, remainder taken from reference TRBV5-5 and TRBJ2-7, is DAGVTQSPTHLIKTRGQQVTLRCSPISGHKSVSWYQQVLGQGPQFIFQYYEKEERGRGNFPDRFSARQFPNYSSELNVNALLLGDSALYLCASSQDIYEQYFGPGTRLTVT.

This chain links TRBV28 with TRBJ1-6; perhaps TRBD1 as D (5 bases). CDR3 size: 16 residues. V lost 3 bases and J 2 bases, leaving 11 bases between the germline ends. Germline V gene sequence: CDR1 MDHEN, CDR2 SYDVKM. The CDR3 DNA reads TGTGCCAGCAGTTTGGGGGGGGTGACCTATAATTCACCCCTCCACTTT. Its protein product is CASSLGGVTYNSPLHF.

The chain joins TRBV28 to TRBJ1-4, with 8 bases that match TRBD1. Trimming at V came to 1 base and at J to 5 bases, leaving 3 bases not matched to a gene. Germline values: CDR1 MDHEN, CDR2 SYDVKM. The CDR3 sequence is 15 residues long. The CDR3 reads CASSLSRQGNEKLFF. In nucleotides, the CDR3 is TGTGCCAGCAGTTTATCAAGACAGGGGAATGAAAAACTGTTTTTT.

The chain has TRBV11-2 and TRBJ2-1; TRBD2 matches 8 bases. V gave up 3 bases and J gave up 7 bases; unmatched junction bases: 11. The CDR3 covers 16 residues. The germline CDR1 and CDR2 sequences are SGHAT and FQNNGV. CDR3 region: CASSFSLAGGLNEQFF. In DNA, the CDR3 is TGTGCCAGCAGCTTTTCTCTGGCGGGAGGTCTAAATGAGCAGTTCTTC.

This chain links TRBV28 with TRBJ2-1, with 9 nucleotides matching TRBD2. Germline V gives CDR1 MDHEN, CDR2 SYDVKM. The CDR3 loop spans 19 amino acids. Germline trimming cut 4 bases from V and 4 bases from J; bases unmatched to any gene: 17. CDR3 amino acids: CASSWSGTSLTGTYNEQFF. The CDR3, as DNA: TGTGCCAGCAGTTGGTCCGGGACTAGCCTGACAGGTACATACAATGAGCAGTTCTTC.

This rearrangement joins TRBV27 to TRBJ1-1; no clear D gene. CDR3 length: 12 residues. V lost 5 bases and J 2 bases, leaving 6 bases between the germline ends. CDR1 is MNHEY, CDR2 SMNVEV, per germline (reference sequence). The CDR3 DNA reads TGTGCCAGCAGTGAGGGTAACACTGAAGCTTTCTTT. The encoded protein is CASSEGNTEAFF.

V is TRBV18 and J is TRBJ1-1, with D perhaps TRBD1 (5 bases). The CDR3 runs to 17 residues. V shed 4 bases and J shed 4 bases, with 22 bases lying between them. Germline CDR1 and CDR2: KGHSH and LQKENI. CDR3 DNA sequence: TGTGCCAGCTCACGTCCTTTCGGGGGAGGAGGAAGCACTGAAGCTTTCTTT. It is translated as CASSRPFGGGGSTEAFF.

V and J are TRBV18 and TRBJ1-6; the match to TRBD1 covers 7 bases. V shed 5 bases, J shed 6 bases, and the junction held 1 base outside the gene matches. Germline V lookup: CDR1 KGHSH, CDR2 LQKENI. The CDR3 has 13 residues. CDR3 amino acids: CASSSGGNSPLHF. The CDR3 coding sequence is TGTGCCAGCTCATCAGGGGGTAATTCACCCCTCCACTTT.

V and J are TRBV2 and TRBJ2-1; no firm D call. Germline CDR1 reads SNHLY; CDR2 reads FYNNEI. The CDR3 has 16 amino acids. The V end lost 2 bases, the J end lost 0 bases, and 11 bases lay between the germline ends. In DNA, the CDR3 is TGTGCCAGCAGTGAAAAGGCGGCTAACTCCTACAATGAGCAGTTCTTC. Translation: CASSEKAANSYNEQFF.

The chain joins TRBV27 to TRBJ1-2; 8 bases are a match to TRBD1. Germline V CDR1 and CDR2: MNHEY, SMNVEV (reference sequence). The CDR3 totals 14 residues. After removal of 4 bases from V and 12 bases from J, the junction contained 13 bases not matched to a gene. Here the CDR3 reads CASSSTRGQGGNTF. The CDR3, as DNA: TGTGCCAGCAGTTCTACACGCGGACAGGGCGGTAACACCTTC.

The chain uses TRBV5-6 and TRBJ2-5; the match to TRBD2 covers 8 bases. Trimming removed 3 bases from V and 5 bases from J; junction bases left unmatched: 6. Germline V gene sequence: CDR1 SGHDT, CDR2 YYEEEE. The CDR3 covers 14 residues. Here the CDR3 DNA reads TGTGCCAGCAGCTACGGACTAGCCCGGGAGACCCAGTACTTC. This encodes CASSYGLARETQYF.

The V call is TRBV18, the J call TRBJ1-2; 8 bases fit TRBD1. The germline V gene encodes CDR1 KGHSH and CDR2 LQKENI. J gave up 6 bases and V 3 bases, and 6 bases lay outside the gene matches. CDR3 length equals 14 residues. The CDR3 reads CASSPRTGKDGYTF. Here the CDR3 DNA reads TGTGCCAGCTCACCTCGGACAGGGAAGGATGGCTACACCTTC.

The chain links TRBV4-1 to TRBJ2-5; D is undetermined. Germline loops: CDR1 MGHRA, CDR2 YSYEKL. The CDR3 consists of 13 residues. Trimming removed 5 bases from V and 2 bases from J, with 9 bases in between. CDR3 sequence (DNA): TGCGCCAGCAGCGCGGCGGAACAAGAGACCCAGTACTTC. Translating gives CASSAAEQETQYF.

Concerning this clone itself: Other DNA sequences of this sample code for an identical CDR3. The V and J genes are TRBV7-9 and TRBJ2-7, with 9 bases aligning to TRBD1. In germline, CDR1 is SEHNR, CDR2 FQNEAQ (reference sequence). The CDR3 consists of 14 residues. V trimming: 1 base; J trimming: 3 bases; junction bases outside the gene matches: 1. The CDR3 DNA follows: TGTGCCAGCAGCTTAGGGGGACAGGGCTACGAGCAGTACTTC. Protein sequence: CASSLGGQGYEQYF.

This clone was detected a few times. The chain recombines TRBV18 with TRBJ1-1, with a possible D match to TRBD1 (6 bases). Per the germline V gene, CDR1 is KGHSH and CDR2 is LQKENI. The CDR3 is made up of 12 amino acids. With 3 bases removed from V and 8 bases from J, the gap between germline ends came to 10 bases. The CDR3 nucleotides are TGTGCCAGCTCACCCACAGGGCAAGAAGCTTTCTTT. Translating gives CASSPTGQEAFF.

The J gene is TRBJ1-5, the V gene TRBV7-2, with D tentatively TRBD1 (6 bases). CDR1 is SGHTA and CDR2 is FQGNSA in the germline V gene. This CDR3 has 14 amino acids. V was clipped by 5 bases and J by 3 bases, with 11 bases between them. CDR3 in amino acids: CASSPTGPNQPQHF. CDR3 DNA: TGTGCCAGCAGCCCTACAGGGCCCAATCAGCCCCAGCATTTT.

This chain uses TRBV24-1 with TRBJ2-3, with D possibly being TRBD1 (5 bases). The CDR3 totals 16 residues. V was shortened by 3 bases and J by 1 base, with 13 bases between the two germline ends. Germline CDR1 reads KGHDR; CDR2 reads SFDVKD. CDR3 in DNA: TGTGCCACCAGTGATGAAAGGGGAACTCGCACAGATACGCAGTATTTT. This gives the protein CATSDERGTRTDTQYF.